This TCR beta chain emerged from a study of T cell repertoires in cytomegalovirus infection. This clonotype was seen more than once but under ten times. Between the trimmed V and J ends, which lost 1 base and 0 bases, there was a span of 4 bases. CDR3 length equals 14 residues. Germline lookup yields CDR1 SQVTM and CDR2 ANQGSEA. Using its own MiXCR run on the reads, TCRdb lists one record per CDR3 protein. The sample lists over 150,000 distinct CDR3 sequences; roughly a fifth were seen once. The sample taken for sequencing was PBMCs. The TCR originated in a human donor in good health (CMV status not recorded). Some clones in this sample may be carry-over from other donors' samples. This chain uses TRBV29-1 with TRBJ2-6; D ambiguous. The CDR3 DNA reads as TGCAGCGTTGAAGTGCCCTCTGGGGCCAACGTCCTGACTTTC. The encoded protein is CSVEVPSGANVLTF.